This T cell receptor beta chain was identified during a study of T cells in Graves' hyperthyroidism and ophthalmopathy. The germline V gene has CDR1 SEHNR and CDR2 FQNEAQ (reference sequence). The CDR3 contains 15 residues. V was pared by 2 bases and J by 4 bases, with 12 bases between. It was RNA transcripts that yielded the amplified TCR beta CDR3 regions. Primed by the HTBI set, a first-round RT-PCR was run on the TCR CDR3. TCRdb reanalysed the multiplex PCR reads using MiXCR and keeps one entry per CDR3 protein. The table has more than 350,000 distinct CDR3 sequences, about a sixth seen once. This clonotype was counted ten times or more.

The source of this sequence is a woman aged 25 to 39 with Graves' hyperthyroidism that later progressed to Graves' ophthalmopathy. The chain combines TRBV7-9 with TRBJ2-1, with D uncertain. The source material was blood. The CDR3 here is CASSLPPAQYNEQFF. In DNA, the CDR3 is TGTGCCAGCAGCTTACCCCCGGCCCAATACAATGAGCAGTTCTTC. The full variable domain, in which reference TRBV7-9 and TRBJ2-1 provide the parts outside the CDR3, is DTGVSQNPRHKITKRGQNVTFRCDPISEHNRLYWYRQTLGQGPEFLTYFQNEAQLEKSRLLSDRFSAERPKGSFSTLEIQRTEQGDSAMYLCASSLPPAQYNEQFFGPGTRLTVL.